Here is one T cell receptor beta chain with its context. Its antigen is currently unknown. One entry per CDR3 protein, called by TCRdb with MiXCR from the reads. The sample has about 200 distinct CDR3 sequences; roughly 20% are singletons. These data are taken from a study of liver allograft versus peripheral blood T cells. Study details: Comparisons were made between T cell receptor repertoires found in transplanted livers and those circulating in recipients' peripheral blood. Study-level results: Peripheral blood T cell receptor repertoires reportedly differed from those found within liver allografts.

The CDR3 contains 14 residues. The germline V and J ends were trimmed by 2 bases and 7 bases, with 14 bases remaining between them. The germline CDR1 and CDR2 sequences are SEHNR and FQNEAQ (reference sequence). The chain joins TRBV7-9 to TRBJ1-2; a weak D match, TRBD1 (5 bases). The receptor comes from a human patient who had a liver transplant. Some T cells here may be from the graft donor. The CDR3 nucleotides read TGTGCCAGCAGCTTAACTGAGGGGTTAGGTGGCTACACCTTC. Protein sequence: CASSLTEGLGGYTF.